The present T cell receptor (beta chain) was sequenced within a study of blood T cell repertoires in COVID-19. About the research overall: COVID-19 samples, acute and convalescent, were from the United States, Italy and Spain. PBMCs, B-cell-depleted T cells, or T cells provided the cDNA or gDNA that made up the material.

TCRdb keeps only in-frame clones here, not all; method: immunoSEQ multiplex PCR. The sample has a few hundred thousand clones; about 88% are singletons. The CDR3 loop spans 15 amino acids. V lost 5 bases and J 2 bases, leaving 16 bases between the germline ends. Germline V CDR1 and CDR2: KGHSH, LQKENI. Participants were aged about 18 to 89 years from about two dozen US areas. Which cohort a participant joined came from the clinical history participants gave. The sample was PBMCs or T cells enriched from blood (not recorded which). This receptor was taken from a middle-aged woman who had recovered from COVID-19. The genes are TRBV18 and TRBJ2-7; perhaps TRBD2 as D (5 bases). CDR3 nucleotides: TGTGCCAGCTCATCAACGACTATTGTCGCCTACGAGCAGTACTTC. It translates to CASSSTTIVAYEQYF.